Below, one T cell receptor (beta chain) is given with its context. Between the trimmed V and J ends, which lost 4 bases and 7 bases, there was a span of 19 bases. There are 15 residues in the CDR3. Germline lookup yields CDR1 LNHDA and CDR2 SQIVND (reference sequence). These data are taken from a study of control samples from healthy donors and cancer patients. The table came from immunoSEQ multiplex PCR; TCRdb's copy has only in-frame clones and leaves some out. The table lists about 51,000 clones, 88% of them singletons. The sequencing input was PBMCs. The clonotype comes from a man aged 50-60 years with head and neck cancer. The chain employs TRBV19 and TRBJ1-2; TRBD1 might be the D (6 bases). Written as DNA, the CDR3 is TGTGCCAGTAGTAAAAGGGACAAGTCCTGGGGTGGCTACACCTTC. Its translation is CASSKRDKSWGGYTF.